The sequence of this T cell receptor (beta chain) was determined in a study of shared clonotypes between healthy human individuals. Overall study findings and caveats: On the whole, naive subsets had larger estimated richness than memory subsets had. Sampling covered blood only; tissue repertoires likely differ.

On sorted subsets, replicate PCRs used approximately 190 ng DNA, or about 30,000 T cell genomes. Profiling relied on immunoSEQ multiplex PCR, and the TCRdb table lists in-frame clones only, not all of them. The data hold about 600,000 clones, with more than 95% observed a single time. In regard to this clone: Its antigen is unknown.

A split of CD4+ cells into CD45RA+ naive and CD45RA-negative memory subsets was performed. The source of this sequence is a woman aged 25 to 39 in good health. Material: naive CD4+ T cells sorted from blood. The subset denotes: CD45RA+ positively selected.

CDR3 in DNA: TGTGCCAGCAGTCTGACTAGCGGGACCACAGATACGCAGTATTTT. Protein sequence: CASSLTSGTTDTQYF. V is TRBV11-3 and J is TRBJ2-3, with 11 bases lining up with TRBD2. This CDR3 has 15 residues. Germline CDR1 is SGHNT and CDR2 is YENEEA. V lost 6 bases, J lost 2 bases, and 4 bases stayed unmatched. Looking up the rest from reference TRBV11-3 and TRBJ2-3 gives the full variable domain: EAGVVQSPRYKIIEKKQPVAFWCNPISGHNTLYWYLQNLGQGPELLIRYENEEAVDDSQLPKDRFSAERLKGVDSTLKIQPAELGDSAVYLCASSLTSGTTDTQYFGPGTRLTVL.